Listed here are 7 T cell receptor beta chains from one sample, sequenced in a study of blood T cell repertoires in COVID-19. The data were produced by immunoSEQ multiplex PCR, yet TCRdb's version contains in-frame clones alone and is incomplete. This sample has 180,000 or so clones, with almost 85% found just once. Sequencing used PBMCs or T cells enriched from blood (not recorded which). The origin of the receptors is a man over 45 who had recovered from COVID-19.

CDR3 protein: CAWGVVEYEQYF. DNA for the CDR3: TGTGCCTGGGGGGTCGTGGAGTACGAGCAGTACTTC. The chain has TRBV30 and TRBJ2-7; D is unresolved. Germline V gives CDR1 GTSNPN, CDR2 SVGIG (reference sequence). With 5 bases removed from V and 4 bases from J, the gap between germline ends came to 12 bases. This CDR3 contains 12 residues.

The chain couples TRBV19 to TRBJ2-1; TRBD1 matches 9 bases. CDR3 size: 14 residues. With V trimmed by 4 bases and J by 3 bases, 1 base remained unmatched. Germline V gene lookup returns CDR1 LNHDA and CDR2 SQIVND (reference sequence). The CDR3 region is CASSKTGGYNEQFF. DNA for the CDR3: TGTGCCAGTAGTAAGACAGGGGGCTACAATGAGCAGTTCTTC.

This chain uses TRBV7-8 with TRBJ2-7, with 8 bases matching TRBD1. Trimming took 3 bases from V and 7 from J; bases not matched to a gene: 2. The CDR3 runs 12 residues. The germline CDR1 and CDR2 sequences are SGHVS and FQNEAQ. This CDR3 reads CASSFTGGEQYF. For the CDR3, the DNA is TGTGCCAGCAGCTTCACAGGGGGTGAGCAGTACTTC.

This clone was seen just once. The chain links TRBV30 to TRBJ1-6; D gene ambiguous. This CDR3 comprises 11 residues. CDR1 and CDR2 (germline): GTSNPN, SVGIG (reference sequence). The V end lost 3 bases, the J end lost 14 bases, and 11 bases lay between the germline ends. The CDR3 protein is CAWSAGSTLHF. In nucleotides, the CDR3 is TGTGCCTGGAGCGCCGGGTCAACCCTCCACTTT.

The chain carries TRBV4-1 and TRBJ2-1, with a tentative D call TRBD2 (5 bases). The germline gives CDR1 MGHRA, CDR2 YSYEKL. The CDR3 extends over 15 amino acids. Trimming cost V 3 bases and J 5 bases, with 14 bases left between them. The CDR3 is CASSHGLLNHNEQFF. The CDR3 nucleotides are TGCGCCAGCAGCCACGGACTGCTGAACCACAATGAGCAGTTCTTC.

The chain employs TRBV10-3 and TRBJ1-4, with D possibly matching TRBD1 (5 bases). CDR1 is ENHRY and CDR2 is SYGVKD in the germline V gene. V was trimmed by 3 bases and J by 7 bases, leaving 15 bases between them. The CDR3 loop spans 15 amino acids. CDR3 nucleotide sequence: TGTGCCATCAGTGAAGGTGGAGGGGTGGGTGAAAAACTGTTTTTT. Translating gives CAISEGGGVGEKLFF.

This clone showed up just once. The CDR3, as DNA: TGCGCCAGCAGCTTGTCTACGGGGGCAGGGGGTTCACCCCTCCACTTT. Translating gives CASSLSTGAGGSPLHF. The J gene is TRBJ1-6, the V gene TRBV5-1; the match to TRBD1 covers 7 bases. Trimming cost V 1 base and J 9 bases; bases outside gene matches: 10. The CDR3 is 16 amino acids. Germline-derived CDR1 and CDR2 are SGHRS and YFSETQ.